A single sample gave rise to the 31 T cell receptor beta chains below, sequenced in a study of blood T cell repertoires in COVID-19. Repertoires were generated with immunoSEQ multiplex PCR, while TCRdb's copy carries only in-frame clones and drops some. In the table there are approximately 240,000 clones, 70% to 90% of which are singletons. Sequencing was carried out using peripheral blood. These receptors were obtained from a woman in her thirties or forties who had recovered from COVID-19.

This chain joins TRBV7-9 and TRBJ2-5; TRBD1 might be the D (6 bases). CDR3 length: 15 residues. Trimming left V 7 bases short and J 2 bases short, with 17 bases between. Germline-derived CDR1 and CDR2 are SEHNR and FQNEAQ (reference sequence). CDR3 residues: CASTDPDRLQETQYF. CDR3 nucleotides: TGTGCCAGCACCGACCCGGACAGACTACAAGAGACCCAGTACTTC.

V and J are TRBV5-4 and TRBJ2-1; tentatively, D is TRBD2 (7 bases). The V gene's germline CDR1 is SGHNT and CDR2 YYREEE (reference sequence). The germline V and J ends were trimmed by 2 bases and 10 bases, with 13 bases remaining between them. CDR3 length: 13 residues. In DNA, the CDR3 is TGTGCCAGCAGCTTCCGAGGGGGGGACGAGCAGTTCTTC. Protein: CASSFRGGDEQFF.

This chain uses TRBV3-1 (or the pseudogene TRBV3-2) with TRBJ2-1; 12 bases line up with TRBD2. Unmatched junction bases numbered 3, after V lost 6 bases and J lost 3 bases. The CDR3 consists of 15 residues. Germline V gene lookup returns CDR1 LGHDT and CDR2 YNNKEL (reference sequence). The CDR3 reads CASRRTSGVYNEQFF. CDR3 DNA: TGTGCCAGCAGACGGACTAGCGGGGTCTACAATGAGCAGTTCTTC.

This chain connects TRBV6-2 or TRBV6-3 to TRBJ2-6; 8 bases are shared with TRBD1. CDR3 length: 20 amino acids. Trimming cost V 5 bases and J 1 base; bases outside gene matches: 16. CDR1 and CDR2 (germline): MNHEY, SVGEGT. DNA for the CDR3: TGTGCCAGCAGTCCAGCTTCGGCAGGGGGCATTGTGTCTGGGGCCAACGTCCTGACTTTC. Protein: CASSPASAGGIVSGANVLTF.

The rearrangement joins TRBV5-1 to TRBJ2-2; 7 nucleotides match TRBD2. Losses at the gene ends were 5 bases for V and 4 bases for J; bases not matched to a gene: 8. Germline V gene lookup returns CDR1 SGHRS and CDR2 YFSETQ. The CDR3 sequence is 15 residues long. The CDR3 spells CASRAGPIGTGELFF. CDR3 coding DNA: TGCGCCAGCAGAGCGGGGCCGATTGGCACCGGGGAGCTGTTTTTT.

The gene calls are TRBV4-3 and TRBJ1-4; D possibly corresponds to TRBD1 (5 bases). CDR3 length: 16 residues. Trimming took off 3 bases at V and 2 bases at J, with 13 bases between the two ends. Germline assignment: CDR1 LGHNA and CDR2 YSLEER. The CDR3 protein is CASSHSAGGTNEKLFF. Here the CDR3 DNA reads TGCGCCAGCAGCCACTCCGCCGGGGGGACTAATGAAAAACTGTTTTTT.

V and J are TRBV19 and TRBJ1-2, with 8 bases aligning to TRBD1. The germline CDR1 and CDR2 sequences are LNHDA and SQIVND (reference sequence). V lost 3 bases to trimming and J lost 4 bases; unmatched junction nucleotides: 7. CDR3 length: 15 residues. The chain's CDR3 is CASSMGDRNSYGYTF. DNA of the CDR3: TGTGCCAGTAGTATGGGGGACAGGAATTCCTATGGCTACACCTTC.

The chain uses TRBV7-9 and TRBJ2-5; D remains ambiguous. The length of the CDR3 is 11 residues. The V and J ends lost 4 bases and 3 bases respectively, with 3 bases between them. Germline CDR1 and CDR2: SEHNR and FQNEAQ (reference sequence). CDR3 DNA: TGTGCCAGCAGCTCTAAAGAGACCCAGTACTTC. Protein product: CASSSKETQYF.

V gene TRBV11-3 combines with J gene TRBJ2-2, with TRBD2 as a possible D gene (5 bases). Germline CDR1 and CDR2: SGHNT and YENEEA. This CDR3 has 16 amino acids. Trimming left V 8 bases short and J 2 bases short, with 18 bases between. The CDR3 here is CASQIPRTGNTGELFF. CDR3 in DNA: TGTGCCAGCCAAATACCGAGGACGGGAAACACCGGGGAGCTGTTTTTT. The full variable domain, its missing parts supplied by reference TRBV11-3 and TRBJ2-2, is EAGVVQSPRYKIIEKKQPVAFWCNPISGHNTLYWYLQNLGQGPELLIRYENEEAVDDSQLPKDRFSAERLKGVDSTLKIQPAELGDSAVYLCASQIPRTGNTGELFFGEGSRLTVL.

The chain employs TRBV7-3 and TRBJ2-1; possibly TRBD1 for D (7 bases). Germline V gives CDR1 SGHTA, CDR2 FQGTGA. The germline V and J ends were trimmed by 2 bases and 16 bases, with 15 bases remaining between them. The CDR3 is 12 amino acids. This CDR3 reads CASSLAGGPLFF. Written as DNA, the CDR3 is TGTGCCAGCAGCTTAGCAGGGGGGCCTCTATTCTTC.

The chain employs TRBV5-4 and TRBJ1-2; D gene ambiguous. This CDR3 is built from 12 residues. The ends were cut back, 4 bases at V and 8 bases at J, with 12 bases in the middle. Germline CDR1 reads SGHNT; CDR2 reads YYREEE (reference sequence). CDR3 region: CASSQTPGGYTF. CDR3 nucleotides: TGTGCCAGCAGCCAAACGCCCGGGGGCTACACCTTC.

This chain connects TRBV30 to TRBJ2-7; D possibly corresponds to TRBD2 (7 bases). The CDR3 length is 14 residues. V dropped 3 bases and J dropped 0 bases, with 12 bases sitting between them. The germline gives CDR1 GTSNPN, CDR2 SVGIG (reference sequence). CDR3 sequence: CAWRARGASYEQYF. The CDR3 bases are TGTGCCTGGAGGGCCCGGGGGGCCTCCTACGAGCAGTACTTC.

Concerning this clone itself: Different DNA sequences within this sample yield the same CDR3. The V call is TRBV7-9, the J call TRBJ2-7, with D tentatively TRBD2 (5 bases). Trimming shortened V by 5 bases and J by 3 bases, and 8 bases separated the two germline ends. The CDR3 runs 12 residues. Germline V gene lookup returns CDR1 SEHNR and CDR2 FQNEAQ (reference sequence). Here the CDR3 DNA reads TGTGCCAGCAGCAGCGGACGCTACGAGCAGTACTTC. Translating it yields CASSSGRYEQYF.

A few counts support this clone. This chain joins TRBV12-3 or TRBV12-4 and TRBJ2-2, with TRBD2 as a possible D gene (6 bases). CDR3 length: 12 residues. V was cut by 6 bases and J by 8 bases, with 10 bases left in between. This CDR3 reads CASRFLAGELFF. CDR3 coding DNA: TGTGCCAGCAGGTTTCTAGCGGGGGAGCTGTTTTTT.

The chain couples TRBV24-1 to TRBJ2-1, with D possibly matching TRBD2 (5 bases). This CDR3 comprises 12 residues. V lost 1 base, J lost 8 bases, and 5 bases lay in between. CDR1 is KGHDR and CDR2 is SFDVKD in the germline V gene. Written as DNA, the CDR3 is TGTGCCACCAGTGATTTCGGGGATGAGCAGTTCTTC. Protein sequence: CATSDFGDEQFF.

The rearrangement links TRBV7-9 to TRBJ2-2; maybe TRBD2 (6 bases). Looked up from germline, CDR1 is SEHNR and CDR2 is FQNEAQ (reference sequence). This CDR3 comprises 16 residues. V lost 3 bases, J lost 3 bases, and 14 bases lay in between. The CDR3 reads CASSFARLAHTGELFF. The CDR3 nucleotides are TGTGCCAGCAGCTTCGCGCGGCTAGCGCACACCGGGGAGCTGTTTTTT.

The V call is TRBV3-1 (or the pseudogene TRBV3-2), the J call TRBJ2-5; perhaps TRBD2 as D (6 bases). Germline V lookup: CDR1 LGHDT, CDR2 YNNKEL (reference sequence). This CDR3 spans 18 amino acids. V was clipped by 0 bases and J by 2 bases, with 19 bases between them. The CDR3 loop reads CASSQDRIRSGSQETQYF. The DNA for the CDR3 is TGTGCCAGCAGCCAAGATCGCATTCGCAGCGGGTCGCAAGAGACCCAGTACTTC.

J is TRBJ2-2 and V is TRBV5-6, with TRBD1 matching over 7 bases. The CDR3 totals 15 residues. The germline V gene encodes CDR1 SGHDT and CDR2 YYEEEE. With 4 bases clipped from V and 5 bases from J, the junction kept 8 bases outside the gene matches. The CDR3 DNA sequence: TGTGCCAGCAGCGCTGACAGGGCGTGGACCGGGGAGCTGTTTTTT. Amino acid sequence: CASSADRAWTGELFF.

The chain couples TRBV5-5 to TRBJ1-5; the D gene is possibly TRBD1 (6 bases). The V and J ends lost 4 bases and 6 bases respectively, with 17 bases between them. The CDR3 runs to 15 residues. CDR1 is SGHKS, CDR2 YYEKEE, per germline (reference sequence). CDR3 nucleotide sequence: TGTGCCAGCAGCCTCGGGGGGGGCGTCGTTCAGCCCCAGCATTTT. It codes for CASSLGGGVVQPQHF.

CDR3 amino acids: CASSPRAGGPSYEQYF. The CDR3 DNA sequence: TGTGCCAGCAGCCCCCGCGCGGGAGGGCCCTCGTACGAGCAGTACTTC. The chain recombines TRBV7-2 with TRBJ2-7; TRBD2 matches 9 bases. The V and J ends lost 5 bases and 4 bases, in that order; junction bases with no gene match: 12. This CDR3 has 16 residues. CDR1 is SGHTA and CDR2 is FQGNSA in the germline V gene.

This clone was picked up a small number of times. The chain carries TRBV27 and TRBJ1-6; 7 nucleotides line up with TRBD1. Germline CDR1 MNHEY, CDR2 SMNVEV (reference sequence). The CDR3 contains 17 residues. Trimming took 4 bases from V and 5 from J; bases not matched to a gene: 11. This CDR3 reads CASSSLSTGTHNSPLHF. CDR3 bases: TGTGCCAGCAGTTCTCTCTCGACAGGGACCCATAATTCACCCCTCCACTTT.

This clone appeared a single time. The V gene is TRBV20-1, the J gene TRBJ1-5; possible D gene TRBD1, 6 bases. Germline loops: CDR1 DFQATT, CDR2 SNEGSKA (reference sequence). The CDR3 is 15 amino acids. The germline V and J ends were trimmed by 3 bases and 1 base, with 13 bases remaining between them. As DNA, the CDR3 is TGCAGTGCTAGTCAGGGGCCAGGGAGCAATCAGCCCCAGCATTTT. Translated, it gives CSASQGPGSNQPQHF.

This sequence joins TRBV28 and TRBJ2-2; 8 nucleotides line up with TRBD2. CDR1 is MDHEN, CDR2 SYDVKM, per germline. After removal of 6 bases from V and 9 bases from J, the junction contained 6 bases not matched to a gene. The CDR3 is made up of 13 amino acids. The CDR3 coding sequence is TGTGCCAGCAGCCCGGCGGGGGGCCGGGAGCTGTTTTTT. Translating it yields CASSPAGGRELFF.

The CDR3 protein is CASNKQGANEKLFF. CDR3 DNA: TGTGCCAGCAATAAACAGGGGGCTAATGAAAAACTGTTTTTT. V gene TRBV6-1 combines with J gene TRBJ1-4, with 8 bases identical to TRBD1. Germline CDR1 reads MNHNS; CDR2 reads SASEGT. This CDR3 is 14 amino acids long. V lost 7 bases, J lost 3 bases, and 4 bases stayed unmatched.

CDR3 residues: CASSFEGSYNEQFF. As DNA, the CDR3 is TGTGCCAGCAGCTTTGAGGGTTCCTACAATGAGCAGTTCTTC. This chain connects TRBV7-8 to TRBJ2-1, with D perhaps TRBD2 (5 bases). Germline CDR1 SGHVS, CDR2 FQNEAQ. V gave up 3 bases and J gave up 1 base, with 7 bases separating them. This CDR3 is 14 amino acids long.

This rearrangement joins TRBV11-1 to TRBJ2-7, with no clear D. V was trimmed by 1 base and J by 6 bases, leaving 10 bases between them. Germline V gene sequence: CDR1 SGHAT, CDR2 FQDESV (reference sequence). The length of the CDR3 is 13 residues. The CDR3 DNA is TGTGCCAGCAGCTTAGACCGCAGAGGCGAGCAGTACTTC. This translates into CASSLDRRGEQYF.

The J gene is TRBJ2-7, the V gene TRBV7-2; the match to TRBD1 covers 10 bases. CDR3 size: 16 residues. The V and J ends lost 5 bases and 1 base, in that order; junction bases with no gene match: 8. CDR1 and CDR2 from the germline V gene are SGHTA and FQGNSA. The chain's CDR3 is CASSPYWTGGSYEQYF. The CDR3 DNA reads as TGTGCCAGCAGCCCTTACTGGACAGGGGGTTCCTACGAGCAGTACTTC. Full variable domain (rest looked up from reference TRBV7-2 and TRBJ2-7): GAGVSQSPSNKVTEKGKDVELRCDPISGHTALYWYRQSLGQGLEFLIYFQGNSAPDKSGLPSDRFSAERTGGSVSTLTIQRTQQEDSAVYLCASSPYWTGGSYEQYFGPGTRLTVT.

The V and J genes are TRBV6-5 and TRBJ2-1; 9 bases align to TRBD1. Trimming removed 6 bases from V and 2 bases from J; junction bases left unmatched: 5. Germline V CDR1 and CDR2: MNHEY, SVGAGI. The CDR3 totals 15 residues. As DNA, the CDR3 is TGTGCCAGCAGGCCCGGGACAGGGCCCTACAATGAGCAGTTCTTC. Residues: CASRPGTGPYNEQFF.

The genes are TRBV6-2 or TRBV6-3 and TRBJ2-1; 8 positions match TRBD1. The CDR3 consists of 15 residues. Trimming removed 5 bases from V and 3 bases from J; junction bases left unmatched: 6. From germline, CDR1 is MNHEY and CDR2 SVGEGT. CDR3 sequence: CASSRTGTGYNEQFF. In DNA form, the CDR3 reads TGTGCCAGCAGTCGAACCGGGACAGGCTACAATGAGCAGTTCTTC.

The table lists this clone with a count of one. The rearrangement uses TRBV30 and TRBJ2-2; D not resolved. Germline V gene data show CDR1 as GTSNPN and CDR2 as SVGIG (reference sequence). The CDR3 covers 15 residues. The V and J ends lost 2 bases and 1 base respectively, with 11 bases between them. In DNA, the CDR3 is TGTGCCTGGAGTCCTAGTCATCTGAACACCGGGGAGCTGTTTTTT. This encodes CAWSPSHLNTGELFF.

The chain joins TRBV4-1 to TRBJ2-2; 8 bases agree with TRBD2. Looked up from germline, CDR1 is MGHRA and CDR2 is YSYEKL. The CDR3 loop spans 17 amino acids. Unmatched junction bases numbered 13, after V lost 4 bases and J lost 6 bases. CDR3 in amino acids: CASSLGTSVGRSGELFF. CDR3 nucleotides: TGCGCCAGCAGCCTTGGGACTAGTGTCGGTCGCTCCGGGGAGCTGTTTTTT.